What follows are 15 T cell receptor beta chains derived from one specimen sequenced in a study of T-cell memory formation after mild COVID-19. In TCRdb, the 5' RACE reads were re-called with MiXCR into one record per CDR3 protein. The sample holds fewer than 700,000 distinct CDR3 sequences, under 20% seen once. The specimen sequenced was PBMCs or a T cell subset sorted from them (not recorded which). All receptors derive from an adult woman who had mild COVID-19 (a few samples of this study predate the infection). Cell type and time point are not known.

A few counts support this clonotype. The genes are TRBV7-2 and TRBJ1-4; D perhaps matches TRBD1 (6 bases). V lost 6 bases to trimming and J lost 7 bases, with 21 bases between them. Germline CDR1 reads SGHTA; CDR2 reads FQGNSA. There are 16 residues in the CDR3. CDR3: CASRPVWGLISEKLFF. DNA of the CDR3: TGTGCCAGCAGGCCAGTTTGGGGGCTGATCAGTGAAAAACTGTTTTTT.

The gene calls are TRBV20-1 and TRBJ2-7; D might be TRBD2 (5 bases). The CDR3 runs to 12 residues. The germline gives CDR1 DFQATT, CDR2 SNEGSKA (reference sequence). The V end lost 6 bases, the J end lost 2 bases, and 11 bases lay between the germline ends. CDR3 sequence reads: CSADSGAYEQYF. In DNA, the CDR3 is TGCAGTGCCGACTCCGGGGCCTACGAGCAGTACTTC.

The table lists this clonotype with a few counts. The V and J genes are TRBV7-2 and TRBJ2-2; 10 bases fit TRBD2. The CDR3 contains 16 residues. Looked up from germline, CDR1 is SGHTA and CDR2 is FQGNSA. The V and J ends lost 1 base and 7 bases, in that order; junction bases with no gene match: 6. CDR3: CASSLGWLAGDGELFF. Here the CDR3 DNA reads TGTGCCAGCAGCTTAGGGTGGCTAGCGGGGGACGGGGAGCTGTTTTTT.

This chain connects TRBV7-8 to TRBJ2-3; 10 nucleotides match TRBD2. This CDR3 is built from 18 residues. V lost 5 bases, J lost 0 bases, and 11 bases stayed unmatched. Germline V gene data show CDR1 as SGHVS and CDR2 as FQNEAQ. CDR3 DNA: TGTGCCAGCAGCCCATTAGCGGGGGGCCTCTCTAGCACAGATACGCAGTATTTT. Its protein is CASSPLAGGLSSTDTQYF.

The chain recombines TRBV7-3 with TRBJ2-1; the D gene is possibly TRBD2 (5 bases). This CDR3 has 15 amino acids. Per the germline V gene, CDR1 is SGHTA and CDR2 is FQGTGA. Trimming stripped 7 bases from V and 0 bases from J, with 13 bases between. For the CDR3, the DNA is TGTGCCAGCACCCTCCAAGGAGGCTCCTACAATGAGCAGTTCTTC. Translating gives CASTLQGGSYNEQFF.

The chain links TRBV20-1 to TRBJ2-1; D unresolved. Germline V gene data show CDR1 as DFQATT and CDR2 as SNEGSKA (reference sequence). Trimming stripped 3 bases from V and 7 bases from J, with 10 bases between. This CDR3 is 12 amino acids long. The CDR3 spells CSARRQTNEQFF. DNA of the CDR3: TGCAGTGCTAGGAGGCAGACTAATGAGCAGTTCTTC.

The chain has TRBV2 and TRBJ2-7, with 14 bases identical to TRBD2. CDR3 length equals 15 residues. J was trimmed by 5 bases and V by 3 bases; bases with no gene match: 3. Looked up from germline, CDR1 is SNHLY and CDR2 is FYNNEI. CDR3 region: CASSEGLAGVHEQYF. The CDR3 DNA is TGTGCCAGCAGTGAGGGACTAGCGGGAGTCCACGAGCAGTACTTC. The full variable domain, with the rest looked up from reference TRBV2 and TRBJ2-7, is EPEVTQTPSHQVTQMGQEVILRCVPISNHLYFYWYRQILGQKVEFLVSFYNNEISEKSEIFDDQFSVERPDGSNFTLKIRSTKLEDSAMYFCASSEGLAGVHEQYFGPGTRLTVT.

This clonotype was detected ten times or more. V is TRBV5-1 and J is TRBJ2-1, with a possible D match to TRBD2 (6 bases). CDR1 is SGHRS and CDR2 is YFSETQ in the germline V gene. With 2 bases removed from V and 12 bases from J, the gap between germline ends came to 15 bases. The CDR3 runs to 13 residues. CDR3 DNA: TGCGCCAGCAGCTTCCCCCAGACTAGTTTGCAGTTCTTC. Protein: CASSFPQTSLQFF.

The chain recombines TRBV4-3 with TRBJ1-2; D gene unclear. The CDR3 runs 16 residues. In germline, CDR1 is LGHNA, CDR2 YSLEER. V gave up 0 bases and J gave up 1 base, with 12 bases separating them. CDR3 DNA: TGCGCCAGCAGCCAAGATCGCATGTTAGTTAACTATGGCTACACCTTC. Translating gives CASSQDRMLVNYGYTF.

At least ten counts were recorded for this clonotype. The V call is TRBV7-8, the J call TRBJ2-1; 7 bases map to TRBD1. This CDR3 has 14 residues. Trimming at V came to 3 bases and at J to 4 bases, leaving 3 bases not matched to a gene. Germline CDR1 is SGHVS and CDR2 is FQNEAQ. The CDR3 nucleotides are TGTGCCAGCAGCTTCGGGACAGCGTACAATGAGCAGTTCTTC. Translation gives CASSFGTAYNEQFF.

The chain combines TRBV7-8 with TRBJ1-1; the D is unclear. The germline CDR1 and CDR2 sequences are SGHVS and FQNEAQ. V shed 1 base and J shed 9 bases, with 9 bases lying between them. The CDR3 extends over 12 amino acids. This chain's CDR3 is CASSLDSAKAFF. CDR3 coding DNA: TGTGCCAGCAGCTTAGACAGCGCGAAAGCTTTCTTT.

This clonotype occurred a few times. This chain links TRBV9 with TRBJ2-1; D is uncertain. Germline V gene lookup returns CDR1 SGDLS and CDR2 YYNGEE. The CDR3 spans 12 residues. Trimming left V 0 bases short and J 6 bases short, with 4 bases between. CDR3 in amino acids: CASSVEGNEQFF. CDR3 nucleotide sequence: TGTGCCAGCAGCGTAGAGGGCAATGAGCAGTTCTTC.

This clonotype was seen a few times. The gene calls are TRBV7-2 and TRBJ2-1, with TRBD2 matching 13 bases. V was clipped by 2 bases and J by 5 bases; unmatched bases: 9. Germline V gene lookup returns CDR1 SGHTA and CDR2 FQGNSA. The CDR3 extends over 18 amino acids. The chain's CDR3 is CASSLSAPGLAGDNEQFF. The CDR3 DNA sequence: TGTGCCAGCAGCTTATCGGCCCCAGGACTAGCGGGAGACAATGAGCAGTTCTTC.

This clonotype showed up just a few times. DNA for the CDR3: TGTGCCAGCTCAAGTGGTCAGGGGAATGGGAATGAGCAGTTCTTC. Translated: CASSSGQGNGNEQFF. This chain joins TRBV18 and TRBJ2-1; D might be TRBD1 (6 bases). Trimming took 5 bases from V and 7 from J, leaving 18 bases between them. CDR3 length equals 15 residues. Germline loops: CDR1 KGHSH, CDR2 LQKENI.

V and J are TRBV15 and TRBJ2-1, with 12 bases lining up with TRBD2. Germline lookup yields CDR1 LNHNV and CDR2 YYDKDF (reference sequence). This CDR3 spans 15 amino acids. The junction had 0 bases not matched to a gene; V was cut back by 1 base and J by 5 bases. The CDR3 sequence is CATSRGLAGDNEQFF. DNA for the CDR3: TGTGCCACCAGCAGAGGACTAGCGGGAGACAATGAGCAGTTCTTC. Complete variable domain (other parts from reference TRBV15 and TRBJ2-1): DAMVIQNPRYQVTQFGKPVTLSCSQTLNHNVMYWYQQKSSQAPKLLFHYYDKDFNNEADTPDNFQSRRPNTSFCFLDIRSPGLGDTAMYLCATSRGLAGDNEQFFGPGTRLTVL.